The entry below gives a single T cell receptor (beta chain) sequence along with its context. Its antigen is not yet known. No base qualities exist here, and no much larger clone lies one base off it. The data were obtained in a study of T cell repertoires in cytomegalovirus infection (dated by TCRdb to 2018 to 2020). Describing the broader study: Donor HLA type was relevant to the analysis, because carriage of CMV infection together with the matching HLA type was indicated by public TCR beta signatures. Overall study results and their limits: Cumulative frequency of public TCR beta family members discriminated carriers of CMV infection plus the relevant HLA type in this cohort and an independent approximately 360-donor cohort. The ex vivo response was dominated by HLA-C-restricted CMV-specific TCR beta clonotypes, which also provided the single most frequent clonotype in two of eight donors.

CDR1 SGHDT and CDR2 YYEEEE were looked up in the germline V gene. Trimming takes 0 bases off V and 13 bases off J; junction bases not matched to a gene: 11. The CDR3 runs 15 residues from the cysteine to the phenylalanine. Only the CDR3 part of the read is kept: 45 bases, read in frame from the first base. Sequencing was performed on an Illumina HiSeq 1500. TCRdb reran the public reads through fastp at Q25 and MiXCR, keeping productive beta chains. Entries that share a CDR3 protein sequence are merged under the most common genes and DNA. In all, the sample holds fewer than 550,000 distinct CDR3 sequences, and about a third of those were seen once. Approximately 15% of the sample goes to the ten largest clones.

In this chain, TRBV5-6 is recombined with TRBJ1-2; the central 11 bases match TRBD1. The sequenced sample was PBMCs. The clonotype was recovered from a human donor in good health (CMV status not recorded). Some clones in this sample may be carry-over from other donors' samples. The CDR3 is CASSLVVRTGGCSTF. The DNA reads as follows: TGTGCCAGCAGCTTGGTGGTCAGGACAGGGGGCTGCTCCACCTTC.